The 2 T cell receptor beta chains presented below share a single source sample, sequenced in a study of response to subunit inactivated influenza vaccine. TCRdb fed the RT-PCR reads into MiXCR, producing one record per CDR3 protein. The sample records about 800,000 distinct CDR3 sequences, approximately 21% being singletons. The sample consisted of PBMCs from blood, taken approximately 5 days after vaccination. The source is a man over 45 who received an inactivated influenza vaccine.

The DNA of the CDR3 is TGTGCCAGCAGCCTGACGGACGGTGTCACTGAAGCTTTCTTT. Translating gives CASSLTDGVTEAFF. The chain has TRBV7-2 and TRBJ1-1; D is undetermined. Trimming stripped 5 bases from V and 4 bases from J, with 14 bases between. CDR3 length: 14 residues. Germline V CDR1 and CDR2: SGHTA, FQGNSA. Full variable domain (outside the CDR3, taken from reference TRBV7-2 and TRBJ1-1): GAGVSQSPSNKVTEKGKDVELRCDPISGHTALYWYRQSLGQGLEFLIYFQGNSAPDKSGLPSDRFSAERTGGSVSTLTIQRTQQEDSAVYLCASSLTDGVTEAFFGQGTRLTVV.

This chain joins TRBV5-1 and TRBJ2-1, with 13 bases that match TRBD2. In germline, CDR1 is SGHRS, CDR2 YFSETQ. The CDR3 has 18 residues. V gave up 4 bases and J gave up 0 bases; unmatched junction bases: 7. The CDR3 nucleotides read TGCGCCAGCAGCGCGGGGACTAGCGGGGTTAGCTCCTACAATGAGCAGTTCTTC. It yields the protein CASSAGTSGVSSYNEQFF.